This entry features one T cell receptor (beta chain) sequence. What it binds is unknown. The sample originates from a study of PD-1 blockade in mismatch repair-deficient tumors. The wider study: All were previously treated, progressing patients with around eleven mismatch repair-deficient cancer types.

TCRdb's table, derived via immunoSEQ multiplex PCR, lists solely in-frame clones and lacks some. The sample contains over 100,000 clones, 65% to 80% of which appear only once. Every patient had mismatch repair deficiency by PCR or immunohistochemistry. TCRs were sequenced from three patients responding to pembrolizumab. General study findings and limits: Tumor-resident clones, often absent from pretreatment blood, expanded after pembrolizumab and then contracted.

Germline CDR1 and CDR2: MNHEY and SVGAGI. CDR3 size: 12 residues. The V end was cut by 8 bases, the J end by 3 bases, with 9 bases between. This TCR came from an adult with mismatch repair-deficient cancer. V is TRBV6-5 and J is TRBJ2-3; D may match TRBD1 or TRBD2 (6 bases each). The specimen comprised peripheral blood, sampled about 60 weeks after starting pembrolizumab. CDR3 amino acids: CASGGGTDTQYF. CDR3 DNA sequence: TGTGCCAGCGGAGGGGGGACAGATACGCAGTATTTT.